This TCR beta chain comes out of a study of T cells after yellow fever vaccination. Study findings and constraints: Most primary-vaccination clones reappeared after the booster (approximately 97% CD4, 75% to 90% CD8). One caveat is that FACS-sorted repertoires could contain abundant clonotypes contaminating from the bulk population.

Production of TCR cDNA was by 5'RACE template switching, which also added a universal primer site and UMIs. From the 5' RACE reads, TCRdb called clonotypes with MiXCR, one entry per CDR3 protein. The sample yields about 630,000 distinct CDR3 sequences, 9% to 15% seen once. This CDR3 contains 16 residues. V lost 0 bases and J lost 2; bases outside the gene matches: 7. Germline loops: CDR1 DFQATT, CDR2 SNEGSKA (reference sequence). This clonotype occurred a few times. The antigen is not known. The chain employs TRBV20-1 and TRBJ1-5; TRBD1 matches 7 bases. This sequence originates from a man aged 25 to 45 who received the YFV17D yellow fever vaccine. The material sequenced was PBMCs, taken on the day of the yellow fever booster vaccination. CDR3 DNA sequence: TGCAGTGCTAGAGATCAAGGGGGCTGGGGCAATCAGCCCCAGCATTTT. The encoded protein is CSARDQGGWGNQPQHF.